Presented here are 14 T cell receptor beta chains from one specimen sequenced in a study of T-cell memory formation after mild COVID-19 (dated by TCRdb to 2020 to 2022). The library was prepared using 5' RACE. TCRdb records Illumina NovaSeq 6000 as the sequencer. Using fastp trimming at Q25 and MiXCR clonotype assembly, TCRdb reanalyzed the public sequencing data and kept in-frame beta chains. Under each unique CDR3 protein, matching rows form one entry showing the most common genes and DNA. Counted in this sample were roughly 580,000 distinct CDR3 sequences; more than 15% of them appeared once. More than 10% of the sample rests with the top ten. The sample taken for sequencing was PBMCs or a T cell subset sorted from them (not recorded which). These receptors originate from an adult woman who had mild COVID-19 (a few samples of this study predate the infection). The sample titles of this study are shuffled in the database, so cell type and time point are left out; the donor was told from shared clones.

The chain uses TRBV20-1 and TRBJ1-1; 9 positions match TRBD1. Germline V gives CDR1 DFQATT, CDR2 SNEGSKA (reference sequence). The length of the CDR3 is 12 residues. CDR3 sequence reads: CRTQGAGTEAFF. The DNA of the CDR3 is TGCAGGACACAGGGGGCCGGCACTGAAGCTTTCTTT.

The sample holds a few counts of this clonotype. The chain has TRBV9 and TRBJ2-7; D perhaps matches TRBD1 (6 bases). V lost 0 bases, J lost 5 bases, and 15 bases lay in between. Germline CDR1 and CDR2: SGDLS and YYNGEE. The CDR3 consists of 15 residues. CDR3 residues: CASSVAGTLPHEQYF. CDR3 DNA: TGTGCCAGCAGCGTAGCCGGGACATTACCCCACGAGCAGTACTTC.

The chain recombines TRBV19 with TRBJ2-6; D call uncertain. V was clipped by 5 bases and J by 2 bases, with 13 bases between them. The CDR3 length is 16 residues. Germline CDR1 reads LNHDA; CDR2 reads SQIVND (reference sequence). CDR3 sequence: CASSSWLQAGANVLTF. Written as DNA, the CDR3 is TGTGCCAGTAGTTCCTGGTTACAAGCTGGGGCCAACGTCCTGACTTTC.

Only a few counts were recorded for this clonotype. The rearrangement uses TRBV7-2 and TRBJ2-5; the D is unclear. The germline V and J ends were trimmed by 1 base and 5 bases, with 14 bases remaining between them. CDR3 size: 15 residues. CDR1 and CDR2 from the germline V gene are SGHTA and FQGNSA. The CDR3 DNA follows: TGTGCCAGCAGCTTAGTGGCGGAAGTATGGGAGACCCAGTACTTC. Protein: CASSLVAEVWETQYF.

The V gene is TRBV7-6, the J gene TRBJ2-2, with a tentative D call TRBD2 (5 bases). The CDR3 length is 15 residues. The ends were cut back, 7 bases at V and 0 bases at J, with 12 bases in the middle. Germline V gene data show CDR1 as SGHVS and CDR2 as FNYEAQ. This chain's CDR3 is CASKKRGANTGELFF. The DNA of the CDR3 is TGTGCCAGCAAGAAACGGGGAGCGAACACCGGGGAGCTGTTTTTT. Using reference TRBV7-6 and TRBJ2-2 for the parts outside the CDR3, the full variable domain is GAGVSQSPRYKVTKRGQDVALRCDPISGHVSLYWYRQALGQGPEFLTYFNYEAQQDKSGLPNDRFSAERPEGSISTLTIQRTEQRDSAMYRCASKKRGANTGELFFGEGSRLTVL.

The table lists this clonotype with a few counts. The V and J genes are TRBV29-1 and TRBJ2-2; D is unresolved. CDR1 and CDR2 from the germline V gene are SQVTM and ANQGSEA. This CDR3 region has 11 residues. V lost 7 bases and J 3 bases, leaving 6 bases between the germline ends. CDR3 region: CSGGDTGELFF. The CDR3 DNA sequence: TGCAGCGGTGGGGACACCGGGGAGCTGTTTTTT.

The sample holds a few counts of this clonotype. The chain employs TRBV5-1 and TRBJ1-5; TRBD1 matches 7 bases. This CDR3 is built from 14 residues. Germline CDR1 is SGHRS and CDR2 is YFSETQ. After removal of 2 bases from V and 7 bases from J, the junction contained 6 bases not matched to a gene. DNA of the CDR3: TGCGCCAGCAGCTTCAAAGGGGGCACCCAGCCCCAGCATTTT. Its translation is CASSFKGGTQPQHF.

This clonotype was picked up a small number of times. V and J are TRBV7-8 and TRBJ2-1; TRBD2 matches 10 bases. This CDR3 contains 16 residues. The V gene end was trimmed by 8 bases and the J gene end by 10 bases; junction bases not matched to a gene: 17. Germline lookup yields CDR1 SGHVS and CDR2 FQNEAQ. This chain's CDR3 is CASGGHRTSGPMEQFF. The DNA for the CDR3 is TGTGCCAGCGGGGGACATCGGACTAGCGGACCGATGGAGCAGTTCTTC.

The chain employs TRBV20-1 and TRBJ1-1; D is undetermined. The CDR3 is 14 amino acids. Germline V gene data show CDR1 as DFQATT and CDR2 as SNEGSKA (reference sequence). The ends were cut back, 6 bases at V and 0 bases at J, with 14 bases in the middle. The CDR3 protein is CSADPVAVNTEAFF. In DNA, the CDR3 is TGCAGTGCAGACCCGGTGGCAGTGAACACTGAAGCTTTCTTT.

This clonotype was seen a few times. The chain couples TRBV12-3 or TRBV12-4 to TRBJ2-5; TRBD2 agrees at 7 bases. The V and J ends lost 8 bases and 3 bases, in that order; junction bases with no gene match: 9. The CDR3 contains 14 residues. The CDR3 DNA reads as TGTGCCAGCCACGCCCCGGGGGGAAAAGAGACCCAGTACTTC. Its protein is CASHAPGGKETQYF.

This clonotype has a handful of counts. V gene TRBV24-1 combines with J gene TRBJ1-3, with 8 bases matching TRBD1. CDR1 and CDR2 (germline): KGHDR, SFDVKD. This CDR3 is built from 16 residues. J was trimmed by 11 bases and V by 4 bases; bases with no gene match: 15. The CDR3 spells CATSDPYRGAQRAIYF. In DNA form, the CDR3 reads TGTGCCACCAGTGACCCCTACAGGGGGGCCCAGAGGGCCATATATTTT.

This clonotype has just a few counts. The chain recombines TRBV7-3 with TRBJ2-1, with 8 positions matching TRBD2. Trimming took 3 bases from V and 9 from J; bases not matched to a gene: 10. This CDR3 has 15 amino acids. The germline CDR1 and CDR2 sequences are SGHTA and FQGTGA. This CDR3 is CASSFRLASRGEQFF. The CDR3 DNA reads TGTGCCAGCAGCTTTCGACTAGCGAGCCGGGGTGAGCAGTTCTTC.

This clonotype occurred a few times. The chain is built from TRBV7-2 and TRBJ2-3; D is undetermined. This CDR3 has 12 residues. From germline, CDR1 is SGHTA and CDR2 FQGNSA. Trimming took 5 bases from V and 4 from J, leaving 7 bases between them. The CDR3 DNA is TGTGCCAGCAGCACATACTCAGATACGCAGTATTTT. The encoded protein is CASSTYSDTQYF. Full variable domain (remainder filled in from reference TRBV7-2 and TRBJ2-3): GAGVSQSPSNKVTEKGKDVELRCDPISGHTALYWYRQSLGQGLEFLIYFQGNSAPDKSGLPSDRFSAERTGGSVSTLTIQRTQQEDSAVYLCASSTYSDTQYFGPGTRLTVL.

This clonotype was detected only a few times. This chain links TRBV2 with TRBJ2-7, with a possible D match to TRBD2 (7 bases). With 0 bases removed from V and 13 bases from J, the gap between germline ends came to 13 bases. This CDR3 has 12 amino acids. Germline assignment: CDR1 SNHLY and CDR2 FYNNEI. The CDR3 DNA reads TGTGCCAGCAGTGAAGCTACAGGGACTAACTACTTC. Translating gives CASSEATGTNYF. Full variable domain (rest looked up from reference TRBV2 and TRBJ2-7): EPEVTQTPSHQVTQMGQEVILRCVPISNHLYFYWYRQILGQKVEFLVSFYNNEISEKSEIFDDQFSVERPDGSNFTLKIRSTKLEDSAMYFCASSEATGTNYFGPGTRLTVT.